This record looks at one TCR beta chain sequence and its context. The data are from a study of blood T cell repertoires in COVID-19. Background on the study: Acute-phase and convalescent COVID-19 samples originated in the United States, Italy and Spain.

Original methodology: Reference gene primer amplification in the assay estimated nucleated cell counts. TCRdb keeps only in-frame clones here, not all; method: immunoSEQ multiplex PCR. The D gene and trimming were derived from the DNA, and the V and J assignments and clone size from that table. Found here are some 450,000 clones, approximately 88% of them singletons; the top ten hold around an eighth. This CDR3 region has 18 residues. J gave up 0 bases and V 4 bases, and 12 bases lay outside the gene matches. Germline V gene data show CDR1 as SGHRS and CDR2 as YFSETQ. The V gene is TRBV5-1, the J gene TRBJ2-3; 9 nucleotides match TRBD2. Sample: peripheral blood. The sequence was collected from a woman between 45 and 60 years old with COVID-19, enrolled during active disease. CDR3 sequence reads: CASSPSLAGLSSTDTQYF. The CDR3 DNA reads as TGCGCCAGCAGCCCGTCGCTAGCGGGGCTTTCTAGCACAGATACGCAGTATTTT.